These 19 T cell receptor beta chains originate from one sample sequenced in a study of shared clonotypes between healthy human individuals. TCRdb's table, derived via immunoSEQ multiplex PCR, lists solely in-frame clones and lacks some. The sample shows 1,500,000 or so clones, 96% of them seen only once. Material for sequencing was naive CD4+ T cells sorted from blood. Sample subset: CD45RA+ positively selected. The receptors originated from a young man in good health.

The CDR3 here is CASSRGLAHYEQYF. The CDR3 nucleotides are TGCGCCAGCAGTCGGGGACTAGCGCACTACGAGCAGTACTTC. The chain links TRBV4-3 to TRBJ2-7; 10 nucleotides agree with TRBD2. This CDR3 is 14 amino acids long. The germline gives CDR1 LGHNA, CDR2 YSLEER. The J segment lost 3 bases and the V segment lost 6 bases, leaving 5 bases of the junction unmatched.

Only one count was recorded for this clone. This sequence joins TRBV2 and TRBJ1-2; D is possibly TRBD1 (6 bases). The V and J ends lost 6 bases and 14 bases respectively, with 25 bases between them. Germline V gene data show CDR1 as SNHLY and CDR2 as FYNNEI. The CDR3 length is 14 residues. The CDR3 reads CASRGELRQDLRTF. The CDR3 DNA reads TGTGCCAGCAGGGGAGAGTTGAGACAGGACCTGCGGACCTTC.

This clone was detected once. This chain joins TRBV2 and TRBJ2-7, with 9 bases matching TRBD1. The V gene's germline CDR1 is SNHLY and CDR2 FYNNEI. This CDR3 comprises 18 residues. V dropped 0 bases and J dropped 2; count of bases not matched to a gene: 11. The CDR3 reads CASSEAVDRGSGAYEQYF. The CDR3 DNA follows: TGTGCCAGCAGTGAAGCGGTGGACAGGGGTTCAGGAGCCTACGAGCAGTACTTC.

The CDR3 loop reads CATRQGHYEQYF. CDR3 nucleotide sequence: TGTGCCACCAGACAGGGGCACTACGAGCAGTACTTC. This chain joins TRBV25-1 and TRBJ2-7; 8 bases line up with TRBD1. The CDR3 is 12 amino acids. From germline, CDR1 is MGHDK and CDR2 SYGVNS. V dropped 10 bases and J dropped 3; count of bases not matched to a gene: 5.

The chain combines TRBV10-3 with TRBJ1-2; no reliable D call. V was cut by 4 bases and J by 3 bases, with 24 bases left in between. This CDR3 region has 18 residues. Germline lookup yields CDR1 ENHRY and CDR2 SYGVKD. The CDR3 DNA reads TGTGCCATCAGTGCGGAATTTGGTTTTCTTTCAGATGACTATGGCTACACCTTC. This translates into CAISAEFGFLSDDYGYTF.

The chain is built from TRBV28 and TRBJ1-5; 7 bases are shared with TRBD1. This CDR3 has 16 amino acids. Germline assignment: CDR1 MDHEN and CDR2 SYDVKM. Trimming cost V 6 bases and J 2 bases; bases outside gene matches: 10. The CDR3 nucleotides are TGTGCCAGCAGCGCCCCGGGCAGGGGGGGCAATCAGCCCCAGCATTTT. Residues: CASSAPGRGGNQPQHF.

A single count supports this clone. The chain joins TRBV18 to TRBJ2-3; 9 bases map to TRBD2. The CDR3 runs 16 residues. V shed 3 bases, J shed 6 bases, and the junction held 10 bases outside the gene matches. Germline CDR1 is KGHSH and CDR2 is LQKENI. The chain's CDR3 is CASSPLMLAGSDTQYF. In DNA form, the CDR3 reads TGTGCCAGCTCACCCCTGATGCTAGCGGGATCGGATACGCAGTATTTT. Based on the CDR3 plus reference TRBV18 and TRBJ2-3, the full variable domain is NAGVMQNPRHLVRRRGQEARLRCSPMKGHSHVYWYRQLPEEGLKFMVYLQKENIIDESGMPKERFSAEFPKEGPSILRIQQVVRGDSAAYFCASSPLMLAGSDTQYFGPGTRLTVL.

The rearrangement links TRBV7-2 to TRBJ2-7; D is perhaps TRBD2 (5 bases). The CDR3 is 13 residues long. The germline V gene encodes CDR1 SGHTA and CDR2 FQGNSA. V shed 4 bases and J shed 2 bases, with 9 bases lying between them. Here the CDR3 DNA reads TGTGCCAGCAGCTACGGACTCACCTACGAGCAGTACTTC. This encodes CASSYGLTYEQYF.

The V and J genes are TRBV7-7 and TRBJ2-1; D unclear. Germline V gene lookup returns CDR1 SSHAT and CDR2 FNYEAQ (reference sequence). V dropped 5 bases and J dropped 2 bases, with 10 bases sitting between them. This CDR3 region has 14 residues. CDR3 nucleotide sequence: TGTGCCAGCAGCCTCGGACCTACCTACAATGAGCAGTTCTTC. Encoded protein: CASSLGPTYNEQFF.

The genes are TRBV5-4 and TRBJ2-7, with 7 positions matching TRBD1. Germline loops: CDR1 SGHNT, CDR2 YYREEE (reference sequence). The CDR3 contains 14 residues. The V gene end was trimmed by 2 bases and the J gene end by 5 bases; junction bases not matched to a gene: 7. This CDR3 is CASSFGAGGDEQYF. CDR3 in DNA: TGTGCCAGCAGCTTTGGAGCAGGGGGAGACGAGCAGTACTTC.

CDR3 amino acids: CASSSWTSGRVEQFF. For the CDR3, the DNA is TGTGCCAGCAGCTCCTGGACTAGCGGGAGAGTTGAGCAGTTCTTC. The gene calls are TRBV7-2 and TRBJ2-1; 13 nucleotides agree with TRBD2. Trimming at V came to 4 bases and at J to 9 bases, leaving 6 bases not matched to a gene. CDR3 length: 15 residues. CDR1 and CDR2 from the germline V gene are SGHTA and FQGNSA. Looking up the rest from reference TRBV7-2 and TRBJ2-1 gives the full variable domain: GAGVSQSPSNKVTEKGKDVELRCDPISGHTALYWYRQSLGQGLEFLIYFQGNSAPDKSGLPSDRFSAERTGGSVSTLTIQRTQQEDSAVYLCASSSWTSGRVEQFFGPGTRLTVL.

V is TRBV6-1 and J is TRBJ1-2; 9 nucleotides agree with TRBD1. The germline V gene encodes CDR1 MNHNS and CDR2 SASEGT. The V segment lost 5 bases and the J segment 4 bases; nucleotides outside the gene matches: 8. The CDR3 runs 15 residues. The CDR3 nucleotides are TGTGCCAGCAGTTCCGGGACAGGGTCCCCCTATGGCTACACCTTC. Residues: CASSSGTGSPYGYTF.

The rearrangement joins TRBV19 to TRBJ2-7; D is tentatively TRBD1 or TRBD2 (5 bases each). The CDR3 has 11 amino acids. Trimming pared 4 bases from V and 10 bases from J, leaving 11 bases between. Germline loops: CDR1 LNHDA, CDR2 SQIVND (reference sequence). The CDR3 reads CASSNLGDQYF. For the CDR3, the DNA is TGTGCCAGTAGTAACCTGGGGGATCAGTACTTC.

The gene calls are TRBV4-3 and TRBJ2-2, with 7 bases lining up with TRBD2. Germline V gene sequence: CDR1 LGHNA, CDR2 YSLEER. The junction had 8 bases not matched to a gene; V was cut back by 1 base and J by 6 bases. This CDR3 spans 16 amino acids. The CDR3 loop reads CASSQVTTSFAGELFF. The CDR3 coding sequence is TGCGCCAGCAGCCAAGTAACGACTAGCTTCGCCGGGGAGCTGTTTTTT.

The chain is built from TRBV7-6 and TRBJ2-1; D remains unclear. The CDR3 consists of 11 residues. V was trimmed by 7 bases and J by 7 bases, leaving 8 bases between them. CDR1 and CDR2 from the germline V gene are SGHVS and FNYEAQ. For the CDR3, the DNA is TGTGCCAGCAATGGTGGGAATGAGCAGTTCTTC. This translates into CASNGGNEQFF. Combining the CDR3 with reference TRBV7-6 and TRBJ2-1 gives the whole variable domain GAGVSQSPRYKVTKRGQDVALRCDPISGHVSLYWYRQALGQGPEFLTYFNYEAQQDKSGLPNDRFSAERPEGSISTLTIQRTEQRDSAMYRCASNGGNEQFFGPGTRLTVL.

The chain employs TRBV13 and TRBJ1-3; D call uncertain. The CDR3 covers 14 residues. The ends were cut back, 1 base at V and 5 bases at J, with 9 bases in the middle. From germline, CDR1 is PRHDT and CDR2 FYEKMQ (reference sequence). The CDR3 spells CASSLVARRNTIYF. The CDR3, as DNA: TGTGCCAGCAGCTTAGTGGCCCGGCGAAACACCATATATTTT.

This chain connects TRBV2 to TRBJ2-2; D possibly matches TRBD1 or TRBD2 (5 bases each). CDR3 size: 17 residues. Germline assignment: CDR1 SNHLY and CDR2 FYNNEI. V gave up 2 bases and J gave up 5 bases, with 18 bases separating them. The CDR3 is CASSERARERGTGELFF. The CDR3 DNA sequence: TGTGCCAGCAGTGAAAGGGCTAGGGAGAGGGGAACCGGGGAGCTGTTTTTT.

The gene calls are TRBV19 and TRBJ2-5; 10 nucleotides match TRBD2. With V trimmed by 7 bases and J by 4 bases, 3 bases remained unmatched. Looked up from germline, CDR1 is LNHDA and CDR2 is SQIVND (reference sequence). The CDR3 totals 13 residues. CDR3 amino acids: CASKASGRETQYF. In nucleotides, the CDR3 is TGTGCCAGTAAAGCTAGCGGGAGAGAGACCCAGTACTTC.

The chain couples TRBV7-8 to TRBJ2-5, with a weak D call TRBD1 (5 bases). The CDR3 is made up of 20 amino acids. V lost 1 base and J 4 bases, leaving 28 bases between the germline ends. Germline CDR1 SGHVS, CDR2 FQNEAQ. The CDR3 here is CASSLVVFLGEEELGETQYF. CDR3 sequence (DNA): TGTGCCAGCAGCTTAGTAGTTTTTTTAGGGGAAGAAGAGTTGGGAGAGACCCAGTACTTC.